This T cell receptor (beta chain) appears in the sequencing data of a study of blood T cell repertoires in COVID-19. About the study: Collection of acute and convalescent COVID-19 samples took place in the United States, Italy and Spain. Sources were T cells, B-cell-depleted T cells, or PBMCs; the material itself was cDNA or gDNA.

Germline V lookup: CDR1 LNHDA, CDR2 SQIVND (reference sequence). The junction had 12 bases not matched to a gene; V was cut back by 6 bases and J by 2 bases. CDR3 length: 17 amino acids. In the original processing: Estimates of nucleated cell counts were drawn from the amplification of reference gene primers. Some clones are missing from TCRdb's copy, which holds only in-frame ones; the method was immunoSEQ multiplex PCR. That table is the source of V, J and clone size, and D and trimming were worked out from the DNA. The data hold about 210,000 clones, with 84% observed a single time. The genes are TRBV19 and TRBJ2-3; 9 bases are shared with TRBD2. The TCR sequence derives from a woman aged 45-65 years with active or convalescent COVID-19. The material sequenced was peripheral blood. The CDR3 DNA follows: TGTGCCAGTAGGGGCGGGAGGGCTCGGTCGGACACAGATACGCAGTATTTT. Its protein is CASRGGRARSDTDTQYF.